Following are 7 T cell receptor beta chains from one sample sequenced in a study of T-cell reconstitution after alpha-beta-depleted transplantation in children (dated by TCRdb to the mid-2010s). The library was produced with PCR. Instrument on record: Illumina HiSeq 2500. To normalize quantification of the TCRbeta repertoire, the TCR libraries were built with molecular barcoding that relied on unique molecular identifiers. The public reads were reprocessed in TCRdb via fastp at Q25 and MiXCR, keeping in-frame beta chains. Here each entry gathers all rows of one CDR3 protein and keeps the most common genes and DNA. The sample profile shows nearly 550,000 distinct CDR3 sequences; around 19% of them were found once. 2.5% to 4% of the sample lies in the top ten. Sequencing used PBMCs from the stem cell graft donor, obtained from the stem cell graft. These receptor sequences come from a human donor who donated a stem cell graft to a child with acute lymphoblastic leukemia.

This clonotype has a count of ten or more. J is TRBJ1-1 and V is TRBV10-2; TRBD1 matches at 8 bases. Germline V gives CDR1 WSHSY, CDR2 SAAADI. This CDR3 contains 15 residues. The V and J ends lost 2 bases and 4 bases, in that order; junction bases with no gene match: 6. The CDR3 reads CASSEGQGAGTEAFF. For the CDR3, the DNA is TGCGCCAGCAGTGAGGGCCAGGGGGCGGGCACTGAAGCTTTCTTT.

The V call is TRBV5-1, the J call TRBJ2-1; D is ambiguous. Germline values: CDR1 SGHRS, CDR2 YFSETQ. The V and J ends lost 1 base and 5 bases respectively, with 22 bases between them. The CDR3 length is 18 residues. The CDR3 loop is CASSLSGLRGYLDNEQFF. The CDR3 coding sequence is TGCGCCAGCAGCTTGTCCGGCCTTCGTGGATACCTGGACAATGAGCAGTTCTTC.

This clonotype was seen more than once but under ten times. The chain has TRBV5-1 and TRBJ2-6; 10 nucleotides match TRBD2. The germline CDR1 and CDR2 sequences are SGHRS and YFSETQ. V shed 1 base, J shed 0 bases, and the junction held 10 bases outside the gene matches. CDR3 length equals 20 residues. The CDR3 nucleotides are TGCGCCAGCAGCTTGACCCCCGGTACTAGCGGGGCCTCTGGGGCCAACGTCCTGACTTTC. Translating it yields CASSLTPGTSGASGANVLTF.

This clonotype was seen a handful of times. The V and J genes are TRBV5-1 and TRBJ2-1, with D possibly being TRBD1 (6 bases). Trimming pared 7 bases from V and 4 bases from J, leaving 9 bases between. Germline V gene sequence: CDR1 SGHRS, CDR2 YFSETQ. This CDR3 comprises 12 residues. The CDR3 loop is CASDTGYNEQFF. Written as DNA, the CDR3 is TGCGCCAGCGATACAGGGTACAATGAGCAGTTCTTC.

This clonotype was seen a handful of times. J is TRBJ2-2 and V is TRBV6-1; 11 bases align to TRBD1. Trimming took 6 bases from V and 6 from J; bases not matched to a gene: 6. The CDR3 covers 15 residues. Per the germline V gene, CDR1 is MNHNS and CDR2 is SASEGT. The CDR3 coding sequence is TGTGCCAGCAGGCCTCCGGGACAGGGGGCCGGGGAGCTGTTTTTT. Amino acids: CASRPPGQGAGELFF.

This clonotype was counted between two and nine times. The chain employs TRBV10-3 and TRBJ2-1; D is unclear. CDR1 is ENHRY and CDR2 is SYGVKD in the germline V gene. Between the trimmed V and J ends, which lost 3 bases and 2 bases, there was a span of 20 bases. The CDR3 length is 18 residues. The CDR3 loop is CAISDSLATPSPYNEQFF. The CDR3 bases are TGTGCCATCAGTGACTCTCTGGCGACGCCATCACCCTACAATGAGCAGTTCTTC.

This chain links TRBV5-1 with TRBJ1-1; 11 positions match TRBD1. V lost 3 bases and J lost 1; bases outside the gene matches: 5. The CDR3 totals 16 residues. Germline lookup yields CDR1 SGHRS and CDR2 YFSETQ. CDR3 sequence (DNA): TGCGCCAGCAGCTCGGGACAGGGGGTCCCGAACACTGAAGCTTTCTTT. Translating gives CASSSGQGVPNTEAFF.